This entry is about one T cell receptor beta chain. Its specificity is not known. It was by 5' RACE with UMI labels that the TRB cDNA libraries were prepared. TCRdb reprocessed the 5' RACE reads; each CDR3 protein has one entry and no DNA is given. Its table lists around 160,000 distinct CDR3 sequences. Naive CD8+ T cells had a CD45RO-CCR7+CD27+CD95- phenotype. This CDR3 is 14 amino acids long. Germline assignment: CDR1 MNHNY and CDR2 SVGAGI (reference sequence). The data belong to a study of CXCR3-negative and CXCR3-positive naive CD8 T cells. Study conclusions and caveats: Across naive subsets, surface CD5 expression was comparable, and TCR strength was inferred from properties of the TRB CDR3. Similarly elevated diversity marked both naive subsets, with memory CD8+ cells showing far lower diversity. Naive CXCR3-positive cells had TRB CDR3s more hydrophobic than those of CXCR3-negative naive cells.

Input material: naive CXCR3+ CD8+ T cells from blood. Subset given: CD45RO-CCR7+CD27+CD95- naive CD8+ T cells expressing CXCR3 (TNR3+). J is TRBJ2-3 and V is TRBV6-6. The receptor was isolated from a human donor in good health. Some clones in this sample may be carry-over from other donors' samples. Here the CDR3 reads CASSYFGDTDTQYF.